This T cell receptor (beta chain) was recovered during a study of B cell selection in AIRE deficiency. Conventional CD4 T cells were sorted as CD4+CD127+ cells. The CDR3 extends over 12 amino acids. Generated by immunoSEQ multiplex PCR, the TCRdb table keeps only in-frame clones and is missing some. The data hold tens of thousands of clones, with around 95% observed a single time. This chain connects TRBV12-2 to TRBJ1-2; the D segment call TRBD1 is taken from the table without a DNA check. TRBV12-2 is termed a pseudogene. The sequenced material came from CD4+CD127+ conventional T cells sorted from PBMCs. The sequence came from a human donor in good health. The CDR3 sequence: CASSLNRDGYTF. The CDR3 coding sequence is TGTGCCAGCAGCTTAAACAGGGATGGCTACACCTTC.